The 14 T cell receptor beta chains presented below share a single source sample, sequenced in a study of T cell responses to AZD1222 COVID-19 vaccine (dated by TCRdb to the early 2020s). Libraries were built with the immunoSEQ multiplex PCR assay. TCRdb stores this immuneACCESS table with in-frame sequences only. Part of the clones is absent; in the studies checked, under half of the shortfall reflects unresolved V genes, and no reason is known for the rest. This sample is represented by 180,000 or so clones; more than 85% of them were singletons. The ten most abundant clones make up over 1.5% of the sample. The time point label of this sample denotes: about 28 days (+/-7) after the second vaccine dose. The material was peripheral blood, obtained 28 days after the second AZD1222 dose. The receptors were gathered from an adult who received the AZD1222 COVID-19 vaccine.

The genes are TRBV2 and TRBJ2-3; TRBD2 agrees at 12 bases. With 6 bases clipped from V and 6 bases from J, the junction kept 7 bases outside the gene matches. CDR3 length equals 15 residues. Germline V gene sequence: CDR1 SNHLY, CDR2 FYNNEI. CDR3 protein: CASRAGLAGSDTQYF. The CDR3 DNA sequence: TGTGCCAGCAGAGCCGGACTAGCGGGGTCTGATACGCAGTATTTT.

The CDR3 here is CASSLIQGASSPLHF. As DNA, the CDR3 is TGCGCCAGCAGCCTGATCCAGGGGGCATCGTCACCCCTCCACTTT. The chain is built from TRBV5-1 and TRBJ1-6; 8 nucleotides match TRBD1. The V segment lost 4 bases and the J segment 10 bases; nucleotides outside the gene matches: 10. Germline CDR1 and CDR2: SGHRS and YFSETQ. This CDR3 contains 15 residues.

DNA of the CDR3: TGTGCCAGCAGCCAAGGGCTGAACACCGGGGAGCTGTTTTTT. Translation: CASSQGLNTGELFF. The chain uses TRBV3-1 (or the pseudogene TRBV3-2) and TRBJ2-2; D is ambiguous. Deletions cut 1 base from V and 1 base from J, with 4 bases between. Germline CDR1 and CDR2: LGHDT and YNNKEL (reference sequence). The CDR3 runs to 14 residues.

This chain connects TRBV30 to TRBJ2-2, with D unresolved. Trimming shortened V by 0 bases and J by 5 bases, and 7 bases separated the two germline ends. Germline V CDR1 and CDR2: GTSNPN, SVGIG (reference sequence). The CDR3 length is 13 residues. The DNA of the CDR3 is TGTGCCTGGAGTGTTCTGGGGACCGGGGAGCTGTTTTTT. Encoded protein: CAWSVLGTGELFF.

This rearrangement joins TRBV9 to TRBJ2-3; TRBD2 matches at 8 bases. Germline V CDR1 and CDR2: SGDLS, YYNGEE. Germline trimming cut 4 bases from V and 3 bases from J; bases unmatched to any gene: 10. The CDR3 has 16 amino acids. The CDR3 protein is CASSPTGRGGTDTQYF. The CDR3 DNA sequence: TGTGCCAGCAGCCCAACGGGTCGGGGGGGGACAGATACGCAGTATTTT. Variable domain in full (rest from reference TRBV9 and TRBJ2-3): DSGVTQTPKHLITATGQRVTLRCSPRSGDLSVYWYQQSLDQGLQFLIQYYNGEERAKGNILERFSAQQFPDLHSELNLSSLELGDSALYFCASSPTGRGGTDTQYFGPGTRLTVL.

This clone was detected only once. The chain is built from TRBV11-2 and TRBJ1-6; possible D gene TRBD1, 6 bases. CDR3 length equals 16 residues. Trimming took 1 base from V and 4 from J, leaving 11 bases between them. CDR1 SGHAT and CDR2 FQNNGV come from the germline V gene. Here the CDR3 DNA reads TGTGCCAGCAGCTTAGGAAGGGGGTCGTATAATTCACCCCTCCACTTT. Translation: CASSLGRGSYNSPLHF. Looking up the rest from reference TRBV11-2 and TRBJ1-6 gives the full variable domain: EAGVAQSPRYKIIEKRQSVAFWCNPISGHATLYWYQQILGQGPKLLIQFQNNGVVDDSQLPKDRFSAERLKGVDSTLKIQPAKLEDSAVYLCASSLGRGSYNSPLHFGNGTRLTVT.

This sequence joins TRBV10-1 and TRBJ1-1; D is unclear. CDR1 and CDR2 (germline): WNHNN, SYGVQD (reference sequence). V lost 4 bases, J lost 1 base, and 7 bases lay in between. The CDR3 covers 13 residues. CDR3 sequence reads: CASSATRNTEAFF. For the CDR3, the DNA is TGCGCCAGCAGTGCAACAAGGAACACTGAAGCTTTCTTT.

The J gene is TRBJ1-3, the V gene TRBV12-5, with 9 nucleotides matching TRBD1. In germline, CDR1 is LGHNT, CDR2 FRNRAP. The CDR3 contains 15 residues. J lost 4 bases, V lost 5 bases, and 6 bases had no gene match. The CDR3 reads CASGPHGQGGNTIYF. CDR3 nucleotide sequence: TGTGCTAGTGGTCCTCACGGACAGGGGGGAAACACCATATATTTT.

This clone was observed a handful of times. This chain links TRBV11-2 with TRBJ1-1, with TRBD1 matching over 8 bases. The CDR3 runs to 15 residues. Losses at the gene ends were 6 bases for V and 5 bases for J; bases not matched to a gene: 11. CDR1 is SGHAT and CDR2 is FQNNGV in the germline V gene. CDR3 protein: CASSSIRQGWTEAFF. CDR3 DNA: TGTGCCAGCAGTTCAATCAGACAGGGGTGGACTGAAGCTTTCTTT.

The rearrangement links TRBV27 to TRBJ1-5; D is undetermined. V was cut by 2 bases and J by 1 base, with 9 bases left in between. Germline V gene sequence: CDR1 MNHEY, CDR2 SMNVEV (reference sequence). This CDR3 region has 15 residues. The CDR3 bases are TGTGCCAGCAGTTTACGACCCGACAGCAATCAGCCCCAGCATTTT. Residues: CASSLRPDSNQPQHF.

The genes are TRBV9 and TRBJ1-3; D ambiguous. Trimming pared 3 bases from V and 4 bases from J, leaving 11 bases between. CDR1 and CDR2 from the germline V gene are SGDLS and YYNGEE. This CDR3 contains 14 residues. CDR3 coding DNA: TGTGCCAGCAGCGCAAACAAGGGAGGAAACACCATATATTTT. Translated: CASSANKGGNTIYF.

In this sample, this clone is large. The chain combines TRBV10-3 with TRBJ2-3; 9 bases are shared with TRBD2. Per germline, CDR1 ENHRY and CDR2 SYGVKD. This CDR3 is 13 amino acids long. With 10 bases clipped from V and 2 bases from J, the junction kept 4 bases outside the gene matches. CDR3 residues: CATLAGITDTQYF. In nucleotides, the CDR3 is TGTGCCACTCTAGCGGGGATCACAGATACGCAGTATTTT.

The table lists this clone with a few counts. This chain connects TRBV5-1 to TRBJ2-4; D remains unclear. V lost 10 bases and J lost 1, with 15 bases in between. There are 14 residues in the CDR3. Germline CDR1 reads SGHRS; CDR2 reads YFSETQ. This CDR3 is CAATGRAAKNIQYF. The CDR3 DNA is TGCGCCGCAACTGGCAGAGCTGCCAAAAACATTCAGTACTTC.

The V gene is TRBV20-1, the J gene TRBJ2-7; the D gene is possibly TRBD2 (5 bases). The CDR3 covers 11 residues. V shed 6 bases and J shed 2 bases, with 8 bases lying between them. Germline V gene data show CDR1 as DFQATT and CDR2 as SNEGSKA (reference sequence). CDR3: CSARTAYEQYF. The DNA for the CDR3 is TGCAGTGCCCGGACTGCCTACGAGCAGTACTTC.